The 26 T cell receptor beta chains below were found in one sample sequenced in a study of cytomegalovirus exposure and HLA in healthy donors. Repertoires were generated with immunoSEQ multiplex PCR, while TCRdb's copy carries only in-frame clones and drops some. The table lists around 60,000 clones, about 94% of them singletons. The sequenced sample consisted of PBMCs. These TCRs come from a man aged 18 to 29 in good health and CMV-seropositive.

This clone showed up just once. This rearrangement joins TRBV4-1 to TRBJ1-4, with 10 bases identical to TRBD1. The CDR3 consists of 16 residues. From germline, CDR1 is MGHRA and CDR2 YSYEKL. The J segment lost 8 bases and the V segment lost 3 bases, leaving 9 bases of the junction unmatched. CDR3 in amino acids: CASSQRGPGQGEKLFF. CDR3 nucleotides: TGCGCCAGCAGCCAGCGGGGACCGGGACAGGGGGAAAAACTGTTTTTT.

The CDR3 spells CASSASGSWSGELFF. The CDR3 DNA is TGCGCCAGCAGCGCCTCGGGGAGCTGGAGCGGGGAGCTGTTTTTT. The chain combines TRBV10-1 with TRBJ2-2, with D possibly matching TRBD2 (5 bases). Trimming left V 6 bases short and J 7 bases short, with 18 bases between. The CDR3 loop spans 15 amino acids. CDR1 WNHNN and CDR2 SYGVQD come from the germline V gene (reference sequence).

V gene TRBV10-2 combines with J gene TRBJ2-1, with 10 bases lining up with TRBD2. The CDR3 sequence is 14 residues long. V dropped 6 bases and J dropped 4; count of bases not matched to a gene: 3. In germline, CDR1 is WSHSY, CDR2 SAAADI. CDR3: CASRRTSGYNEQFF. The CDR3, as DNA: TGCGCCAGCAGACGGACTAGCGGATACAATGAGCAGTTCTTC.

The V and J genes are TRBV6-1 and TRBJ2-5, with a possible D match to TRBD1 (5 bases). This CDR3 spans 13 amino acids. Trimming removed 6 bases at V and 0 bases at J, with 8 bases between. The germline V gene has CDR1 MNHNS and CDR2 SASEGT. The DNA of the CDR3 is TGTGCCAGCAGCTCAGGGTACCAAGAGACCCAGTACTTC. It codes for CASSSGYQETQYF.

The chain combines TRBV28 with TRBJ2-7; D perhaps matches TRBD1 (5 bases). Germline CDR1 reads MDHEN; CDR2 reads SYDVKM. The CDR3 length is 15 residues. Trimming took 3 bases from V and 2 from J, leaving 14 bases between them. The CDR3 spells CASSFLAGLAYEQYF. CDR3 coding DNA: TGTGCCAGCAGTTTTCTGGCAGGGTTAGCCTACGAGCAGTACTTC.

V and J are TRBV19 and TRBJ2-5; D remains ambiguous. The germline V and J ends were trimmed by 6 bases and 4 bases, with 15 bases remaining between them. The CDR3 contains 14 residues. Germline V gene data show CDR1 as LNHDA and CDR2 as SQIVND (reference sequence). This CDR3 reads CASSTATGRETQYF. The DNA for the CDR3 is TGTGCCAGTAGCACCGCCACTGGTCGAGAGACCCAGTACTTC. Full variable domain (remainder filled in from reference TRBV19 and TRBJ2-5): DGGITQSPKYLFRKEGQNVTLSCEQNLNHDAMYWYRQDPGQGLRLIYYSQIVNDFQKGDIAEGYSVSREKKESFPLTVTSAQKNPTAFYLCASSTATGRETQYFGPGTRLLVL.

This clone was observed a handful of times. This chain connects TRBV2 to TRBJ2-2, with a tentative D call TRBD2 (6 bases). The CDR3 contains 14 residues. The V gene lost 7 bases and the J gene lost 4 bases, with 13 bases spanning the gap. Germline CDR1 reads SNHLY; CDR2 reads FYNNEI. CDR3 sequence reads: CASKEGTFTGELFF. The CDR3 coding sequence is TGTGCCAGCAAGGAGGGGACCTTCACCGGGGAGCTGTTTTTT.

The chain combines TRBV4-1 with TRBJ1-2, with 7 bases aligning to TRBD1. J gave up 5 bases and V 4 bases, and 10 bases lay outside the gene matches. The CDR3 runs to 15 residues. Looked up from germline, CDR1 is MGHRA and CDR2 is YSYEKL. CDR3: CASSRDGDSRYGYTF. CDR3 bases: TGCGCCAGCAGCCGGGATGGGGACAGCCGTTATGGCTACACCTTC.

The rearrangement uses TRBV28 and TRBJ2-7, with D possibly matching TRBD1 (6 bases). The germline V gene encodes CDR1 MDHEN and CDR2 SYDVKM. V was trimmed by 2 bases and J by 4 bases, leaving 15 bases between them. The CDR3 covers 15 residues. Written as DNA, the CDR3 is TGTGCCAGCAGTTTAGTTATTCAGGGGCCTTACGAGCAGTACTTC. Amino acids: CASSLVIQGPYEQYF.

This chain joins TRBV4-2 and TRBJ2-4; D might be TRBD1 (6 bases). The CDR3 loop spans 17 amino acids. Trimming removed 4 bases from V and 3 bases from J, with 19 bases in between. Germline V gives CDR1 LGHNA, CDR2 YNFKEQ. The CDR3 DNA sequence: TGTGCCAGCAGCCTCTCAATAATCAGGGGAAACAAAAACATTCAGTACTTC. Translating it yields CASSLSIIRGNKNIQYF.

The rearrangement joins TRBV6-5 to TRBJ1-3, with TRBD1 identical over 7 bases. The CDR3 runs 15 residues. With 0 bases clipped from V and 8 bases from J, the junction kept 7 bases outside the gene matches. The germline gives CDR1 MNHEY, CDR2 SVGAGI. The CDR3 DNA follows: TGTGCCAGCAGTTACTCGGCTCTCCAGGGGGACACCATATATTTT. This encodes CASSYSALQGDTIYF.

The CDR3 sequence is CASSQDPGTYNEQFF. CDR3 in DNA: TGCGCCAGCAGCCAAGATCCAGGGACCTACAATGAGCAGTTCTTC. The chain has TRBV4-3 and TRBJ2-1; D is possibly TRBD1 (5 bases). The V end was cut by 0 bases, the J end by 2 bases, with 8 bases between. CDR3 length: 15 residues. Germline-derived CDR1 and CDR2 are LGHNA and YSLEER.

The V call is TRBV6-1, the J call TRBJ2-1, with 11 bases lining up with TRBD2. The CDR3 has 15 residues. CDR1 MNHNS and CDR2 SASEGT come from the germline V gene. Trimming removed 0 bases from V and 8 bases from J; junction bases left unmatched: 3. Here the CDR3 reads CASSEASGGAHEQFF. The DNA for the CDR3 is TGTGCCAGCAGTGAAGCTAGCGGGGGGGCCCATGAGCAGTTCTTC.

The genes are TRBV19 and TRBJ2-7, with a weak D call TRBD1 (6 bases). This CDR3 comprises 15 residues. Trimming removed 2 bases from V and 2 bases from J, with 13 bases in between. Germline assignment: CDR1 LNHDA and CDR2 SQIVND (reference sequence). The CDR3 DNA reads as TGTGCCAGTAGTATACAGGGGCCACAACCCTACGAGCAGTACTTC. Its translation is CASSIQGPQPYEQYF.

This chain uses TRBV7-3 with TRBJ2-1; 11 nucleotides agree with TRBD2. The junction had 6 bases not matched to a gene; V was cut back by 5 bases and J by 3 bases. The CDR3 runs 16 residues. The germline gives CDR1 SGHTA, CDR2 FQGTGA. CDR3 sequence (DNA): TGTGCCAGCAGCCCTACTCTAGCGGGGGGCTACAATGAGCAGTTCTTC. It is translated as CASSPTLAGGYNEQFF.

The chain joins TRBV4-1 to TRBJ2-3; 7 bases match TRBD2. Germline V gene data show CDR1 as MGHRA and CDR2 as YSYEKL. Trimming took 2 bases from V and 1 from J; bases not matched to a gene: 9. The CDR3 totals 17 residues. The CDR3 DNA reads TGCGCCAGCAGCCAACCACTGGGGCTAGCGGGCACAGATACGCAGTATTTT. Its protein is CASSQPLGLAGTDTQYF.

The V and J genes are TRBV18 and TRBJ1-2; no definite D call. CDR1 is KGHSH, CDR2 LQKENI, per germline. This CDR3 has 11 residues. Trimming left V 3 bases short and J 5 bases short, with 4 bases between. CDR3 nucleotide sequence: TGTGCCAGCTCACCTCCATATGGCTACACCTTC. Protein product: CASSPPYGYTF.

The chain carries TRBV11-3 and TRBJ1-1, with D possibly being TRBD1 (6 bases). Germline CDR1 SGHNT, CDR2 YENEEA. The ends were cut back, 1 base at V and 7 bases at J, with 10 bases in the middle. The CDR3 is made up of 13 amino acids. CDR3 region: CASSLVWDNEAFF. The DNA for the CDR3 is TGTGCCAGCAGCTTAGTTTGGGACAATGAAGCTTTCTTT.

This chain connects TRBV10-2 to TRBJ2-5; 7 bases align to TRBD1. The CDR3 has 13 amino acids. V trimming: 4 bases; J trimming: 5 bases; junction bases outside the gene matches: 4. Germline V gives CDR1 WSHSY, CDR2 SAAADI. This CDR3 reads CASSVDRLETQYF. In DNA form, the CDR3 reads TGCGCCAGCAGTGTGGACAGGTTGGAGACCCAGTACTTC.

The CDR3 protein is CASSPLGHEQFF. The CDR3 nucleotides are TGTGCCAGCTCACCTCTGGGGCATGAGCAGTTCTTC. V gene TRBV18 combines with J gene TRBJ2-1; TRBD1 is a possible D gene (5 bases). The CDR3 is made up of 12 amino acids. Per the germline V gene, CDR1 is KGHSH and CDR2 is LQKENI. Trimming left V 3 bases short and J 8 bases short, with 8 bases between.

The chain combines TRBV6-4 with TRBJ2-1, with a possible D match to TRBD2 (5 bases). CDR1 and CDR2 (germline): MRHNA, SNTAGT. V was pared by 0 bases and J by 5 bases, with 14 bases between. The CDR3 loop spans 16 amino acids. The CDR3 bases are TGTGCCAGCAGTGACTCCACGAGACGGGGTAACAATGAGCAGTTCTTC. Residues: CASSDSTRRGNNEQFF.

The J gene is TRBJ2-2, the V gene TRBV14; possibly TRBD1 for D (6 bases). The CDR3 runs to 17 residues. CDR1 SGHDN and CDR2 FVKESK come from the germline V gene. The V end lost 2 bases, the J end lost 0 bases, and 13 bases lay between the germline ends. The CDR3 bases are TGTGCCAGCAGCCAACGCAGGGGACCATCGAACACCGGGGAGCTGTTTTTT. Its translation is CASSQRRGPSNTGELFF.

This sequence joins TRBV7-8 and TRBJ2-1, with D perhaps TRBD2 (7 bases). The CDR3 is 15 residues long. The V end was cut by 4 bases, the J end by 3 bases, with 13 bases between. CDR1 SGHVS and CDR2 FQNEAQ come from the germline V gene. Here the CDR3 reads CASSSKRGHYNEQFF. The CDR3 DNA sequence: TGTGCCAGCAGCTCCAAGCGGGGACACTACAATGAGCAGTTCTTC.

The DNA of the CDR3 is TGTGCCAGCAGTAACAGGGGGCGGCTTGAAGCTTTCTTT. Its translation: CASSNRGRLEAFF. The J gene is TRBJ1-1, the V gene TRBV6-1, with 9 bases lining up with TRBD1. V gave up 5 bases and J gave up 7 bases; unmatched junction bases: 5. Germline V gives CDR1 MNHNS, CDR2 SASEGT. The CDR3 length is 13 residues.

This clone was picked up one time. J is TRBJ2-1 and V is TRBV4-3, with TRBD2 identical over 10 bases. The CDR3 totals 15 residues. The germline gives CDR1 LGHNA, CDR2 YSLEER. Trimming cost V 5 bases and J 8 bases; bases outside gene matches: 9. CDR3 coding DNA: TGCGCCAGCAGCAAACGCGAGCGGGAGGGTGATGAGCAGTTCTTC. This gives the protein CASSKREREGDEQFF.

CDR3 nucleotide sequence: TGTGCCACCCAGGAATTGGCCAACGTCCTGACTTTC. This encodes CATQELANVLTF. This rearrangement joins TRBV2 to TRBJ2-6; no clear D gene. Germline V gene sequence: CDR1 SNHLY, CDR2 FYNNEI. Trimming shortened V by 10 bases and J by 6 bases, and 10 bases separated the two germline ends. The length of the CDR3 is 12 residues.